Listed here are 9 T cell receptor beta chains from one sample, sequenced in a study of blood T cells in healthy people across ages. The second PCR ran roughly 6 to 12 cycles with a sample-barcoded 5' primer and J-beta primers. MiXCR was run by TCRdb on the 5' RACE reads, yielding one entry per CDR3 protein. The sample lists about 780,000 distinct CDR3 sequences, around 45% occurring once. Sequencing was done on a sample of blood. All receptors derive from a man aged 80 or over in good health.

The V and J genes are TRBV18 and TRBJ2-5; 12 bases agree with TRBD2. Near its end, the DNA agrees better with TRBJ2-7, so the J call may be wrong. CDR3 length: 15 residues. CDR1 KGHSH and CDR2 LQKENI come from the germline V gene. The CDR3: CASSPSVTSGGEQYF. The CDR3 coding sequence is TGTGCCAGCTCACCAAGTGTGACTAGCGGGGGCGAGCAGTACTTC.

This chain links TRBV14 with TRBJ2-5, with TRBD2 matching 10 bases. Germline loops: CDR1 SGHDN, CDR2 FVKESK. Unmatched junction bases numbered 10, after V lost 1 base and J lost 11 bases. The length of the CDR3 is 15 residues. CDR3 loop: CASSQASGRANEQYF. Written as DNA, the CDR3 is TGTGCCAGCAGCCAAGCGAGCGGGAGGGCTAATGAGCAGTACTTC.

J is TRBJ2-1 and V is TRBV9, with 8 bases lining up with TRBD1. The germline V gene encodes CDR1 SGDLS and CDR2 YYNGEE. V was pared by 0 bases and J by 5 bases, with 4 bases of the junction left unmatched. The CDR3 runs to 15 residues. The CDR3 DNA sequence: TGTGCCAGCAGCGTAGGGGACAGGCAACACAATGAGCAGTTCTTC. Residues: CASSVGDRQHNEQFF. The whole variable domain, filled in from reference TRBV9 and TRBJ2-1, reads DSGVTQTPKHLITATGQRVTLRCSPRSGDLSVYWYQQSLDQGLQFLIQYYNGEERAKGNILERFSAQQFPDLHSELNLSSLELGDSALYFCASSVGDRQHNEQFFGPGTRLTVL.

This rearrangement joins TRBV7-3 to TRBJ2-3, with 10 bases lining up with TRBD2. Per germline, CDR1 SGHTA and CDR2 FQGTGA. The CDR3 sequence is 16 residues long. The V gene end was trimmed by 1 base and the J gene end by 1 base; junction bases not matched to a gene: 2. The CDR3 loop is CASSLSLAGGTDTQYF. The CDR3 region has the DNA TGTGCCAGCAGCTTAAGTCTAGCGGGAGGCACAGATACGCAGTATTTT.

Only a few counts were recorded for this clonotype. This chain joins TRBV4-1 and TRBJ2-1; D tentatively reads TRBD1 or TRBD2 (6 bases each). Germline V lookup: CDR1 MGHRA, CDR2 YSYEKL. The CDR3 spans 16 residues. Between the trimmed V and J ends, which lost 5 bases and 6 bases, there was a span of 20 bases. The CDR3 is CASSGSRGPAPNEQFF. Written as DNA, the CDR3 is TGCGCCAGCAGCGGATCCCGGGGGCCTGCCCCCAATGAGCAGTTCTTC.

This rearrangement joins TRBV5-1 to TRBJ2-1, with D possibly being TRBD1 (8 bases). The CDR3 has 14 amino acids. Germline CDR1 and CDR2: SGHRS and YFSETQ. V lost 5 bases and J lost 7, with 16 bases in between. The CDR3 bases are TGCGCCAGCAGTCGAGTACAGGGGGGGAATGAGCAGTTCTTC. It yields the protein CASSRVQGGNEQFF.

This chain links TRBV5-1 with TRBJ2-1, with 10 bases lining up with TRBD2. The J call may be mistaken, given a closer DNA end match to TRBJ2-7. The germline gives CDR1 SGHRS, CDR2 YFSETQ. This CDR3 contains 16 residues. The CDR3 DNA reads TGCGCCAGCAGCTTAAGAGTTAGCGGGAGGAACAATGAGCAGTACTTC. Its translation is CASSLRVSGRNNEQYF.

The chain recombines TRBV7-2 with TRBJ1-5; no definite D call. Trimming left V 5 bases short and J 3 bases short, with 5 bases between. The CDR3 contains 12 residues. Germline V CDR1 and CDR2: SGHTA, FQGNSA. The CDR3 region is CASSHYNQPQHF. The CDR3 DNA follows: TGTGCCAGCAGCCACTACAATCAGCCCCAGCATTTT.

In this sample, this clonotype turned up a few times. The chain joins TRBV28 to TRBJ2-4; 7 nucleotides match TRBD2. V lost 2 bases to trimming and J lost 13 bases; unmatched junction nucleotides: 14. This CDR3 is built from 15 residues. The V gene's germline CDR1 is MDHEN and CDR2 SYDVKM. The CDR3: CASSLPLAGVGEQYF. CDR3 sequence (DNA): TGTGCCAGCAGTTTACCCCTGGCGGGAGTGGGGGAGCAGTACTTC.